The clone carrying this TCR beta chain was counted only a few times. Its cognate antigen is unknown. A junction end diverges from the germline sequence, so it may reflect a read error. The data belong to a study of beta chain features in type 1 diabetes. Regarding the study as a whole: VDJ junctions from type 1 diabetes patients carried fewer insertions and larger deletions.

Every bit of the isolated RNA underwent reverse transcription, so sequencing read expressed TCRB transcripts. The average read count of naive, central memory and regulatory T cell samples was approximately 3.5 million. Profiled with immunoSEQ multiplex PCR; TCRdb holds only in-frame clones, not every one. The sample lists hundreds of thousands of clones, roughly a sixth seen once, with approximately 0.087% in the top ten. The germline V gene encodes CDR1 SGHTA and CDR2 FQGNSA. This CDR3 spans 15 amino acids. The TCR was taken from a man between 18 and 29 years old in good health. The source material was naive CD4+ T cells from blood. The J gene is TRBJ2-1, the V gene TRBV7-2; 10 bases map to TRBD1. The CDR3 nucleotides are TGTGCCAGCACCTTAGACAGGGGGCGCTTGGGTGAGCAGTTCTTC. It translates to CASTLDRGRLGEQFF.